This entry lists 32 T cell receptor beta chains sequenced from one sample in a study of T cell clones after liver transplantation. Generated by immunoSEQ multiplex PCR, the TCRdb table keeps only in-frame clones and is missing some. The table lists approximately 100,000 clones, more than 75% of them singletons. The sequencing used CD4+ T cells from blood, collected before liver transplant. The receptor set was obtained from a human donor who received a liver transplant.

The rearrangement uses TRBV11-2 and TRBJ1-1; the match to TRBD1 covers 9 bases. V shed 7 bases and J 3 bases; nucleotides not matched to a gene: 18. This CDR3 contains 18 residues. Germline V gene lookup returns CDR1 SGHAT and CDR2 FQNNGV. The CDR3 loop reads CASTPGQGILSGDTEAFF. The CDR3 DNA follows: TGTGCCAGCACCCCGGGACAGGGTATTCTCAGTGGGGACACTGAAGCTTTCTTT.

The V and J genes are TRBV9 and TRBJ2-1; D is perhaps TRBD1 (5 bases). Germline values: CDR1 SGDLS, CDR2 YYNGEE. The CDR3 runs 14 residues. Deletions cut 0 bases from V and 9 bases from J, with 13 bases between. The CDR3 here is CASSVADTFGEQFF. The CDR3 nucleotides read TGTGCCAGCAGCGTAGCGGACACTTTCGGTGAGCAGTTCTTC.

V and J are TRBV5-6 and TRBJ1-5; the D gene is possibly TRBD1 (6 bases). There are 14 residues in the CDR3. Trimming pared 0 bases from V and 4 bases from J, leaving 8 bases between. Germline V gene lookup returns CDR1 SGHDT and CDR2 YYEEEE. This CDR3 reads CASSLGGTNQPQHF. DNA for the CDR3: TGTGCCAGCAGCTTGGGGGGGACAAATCAGCCCCAGCATTTT.

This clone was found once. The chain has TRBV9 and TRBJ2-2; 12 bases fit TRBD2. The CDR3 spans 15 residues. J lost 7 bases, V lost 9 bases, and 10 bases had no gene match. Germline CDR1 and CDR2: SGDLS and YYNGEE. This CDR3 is CATKGLAGWSGELFF. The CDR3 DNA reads TGTGCCACCAAGGGACTAGCGGGTTGGAGCGGGGAGCTGTTTTTT.

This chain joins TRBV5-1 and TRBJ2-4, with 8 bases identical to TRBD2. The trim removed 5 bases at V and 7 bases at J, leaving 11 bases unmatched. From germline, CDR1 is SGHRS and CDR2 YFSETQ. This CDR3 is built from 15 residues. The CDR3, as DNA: TGCGCCAGCAGGCAGGGACGGACTAGCCAGAACATTCAGTACTTC. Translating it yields CASRQGRTSQNIQYF.

The CDR3 loop is CASSPDEGAKGTQYF. CDR3 in DNA: TGCGCCAGCAGCCCCGACGAGGGGGCCAAGGGGACGCAGTATTTT. The J gene is TRBJ2-3, the V gene TRBV5-1; 7 bases agree with TRBD1. After removal of 4 bases from V and 9 bases from J, the junction contained 14 bases not matched to a gene. Per germline, CDR1 SGHRS and CDR2 YFSETQ. This CDR3 is built from 15 residues.

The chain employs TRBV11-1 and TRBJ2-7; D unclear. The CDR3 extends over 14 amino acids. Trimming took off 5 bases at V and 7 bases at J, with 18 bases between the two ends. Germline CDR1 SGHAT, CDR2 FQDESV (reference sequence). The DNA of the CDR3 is TGTGCCAGCAGCCTCCGGGTCGCGGCCGAGGAGCAGTACTTC. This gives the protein CASSLRVAAEEQYF. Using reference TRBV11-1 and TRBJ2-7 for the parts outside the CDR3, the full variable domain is EAEVAQSPRYKITEKSQAVAFWCDPISGHATLYWYRQILGQGPELLVQFQDESVVDDSQLPKDRFSAERLKGVDSTLKIQPAELGDSAMYLCASSLRVAAEEQYFGPGTRLTVT.

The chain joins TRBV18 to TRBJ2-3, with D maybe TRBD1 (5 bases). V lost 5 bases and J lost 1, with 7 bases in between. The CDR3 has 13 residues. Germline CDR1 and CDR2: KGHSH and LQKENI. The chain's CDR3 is CASSIQGTDTQYF. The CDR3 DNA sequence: TGTGCCAGCTCAATACAGGGCACAGATACGCAGTATTTT. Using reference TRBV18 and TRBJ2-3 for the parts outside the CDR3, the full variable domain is NAGVMQNPRHLVRRRGQEARLRCSPMKGHSHVYWYRQLPEEGLKFMVYLQKENIIDESGMPKERFSAEFPKEGPSILRIQQVVRGDSAAYFCASSIQGTDTQYFGPGTRLTVL.

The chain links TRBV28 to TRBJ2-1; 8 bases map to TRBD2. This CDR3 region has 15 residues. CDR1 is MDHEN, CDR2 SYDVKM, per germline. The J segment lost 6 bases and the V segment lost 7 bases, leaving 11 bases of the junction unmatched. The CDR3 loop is CASTLPAGAGNEQFF. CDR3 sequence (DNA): TGTGCCAGCACCCTCCCAGCGGGAGCGGGCAATGAGCAGTTCTTC.

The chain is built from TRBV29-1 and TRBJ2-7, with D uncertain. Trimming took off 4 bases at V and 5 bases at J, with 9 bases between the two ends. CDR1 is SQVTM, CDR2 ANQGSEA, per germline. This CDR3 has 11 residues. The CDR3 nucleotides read TGCAGCGTTGGGTCATCCAACGAGCAGTACTTC. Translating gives CSVGSSNEQYF.

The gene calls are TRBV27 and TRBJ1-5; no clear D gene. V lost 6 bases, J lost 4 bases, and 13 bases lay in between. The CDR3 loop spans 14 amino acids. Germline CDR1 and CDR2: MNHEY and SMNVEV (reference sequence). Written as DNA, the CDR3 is TGTGCCAGCAGACCCGGACGGCAAAATCAGCCCCAGCATTTT. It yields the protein CASRPGRQNQPQHF.

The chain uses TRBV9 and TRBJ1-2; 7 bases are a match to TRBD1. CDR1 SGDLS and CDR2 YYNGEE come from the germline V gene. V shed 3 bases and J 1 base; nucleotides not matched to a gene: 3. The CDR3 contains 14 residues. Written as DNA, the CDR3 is TGTGCCAGCAGCGATCAGGGGGATAACTATGGCTACACCTTC. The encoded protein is CASSDQGDNYGYTF.

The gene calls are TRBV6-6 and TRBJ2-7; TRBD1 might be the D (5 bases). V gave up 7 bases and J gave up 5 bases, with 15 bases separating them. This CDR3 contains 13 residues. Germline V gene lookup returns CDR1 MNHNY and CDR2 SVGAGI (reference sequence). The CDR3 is CASKDSSVHEQYF. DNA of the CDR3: TGTGCCAGCAAAGACAGCTCAGTCCACGAGCAGTACTTC.

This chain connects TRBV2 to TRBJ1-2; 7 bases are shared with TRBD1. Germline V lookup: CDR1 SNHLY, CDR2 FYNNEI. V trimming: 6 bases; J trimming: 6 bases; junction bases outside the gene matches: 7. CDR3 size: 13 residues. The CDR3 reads CASSGDRANGYTF. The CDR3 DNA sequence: TGTGCCAGCAGCGGGGACAGAGCGAATGGCTACACCTTC. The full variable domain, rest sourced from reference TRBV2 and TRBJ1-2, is EPEVTQTPSHQVTQMGQEVILRCVPISNHLYFYWYRQILGQKVEFLVSFYNNEISEKSEIFDDQFSVERPDGSNFTLKIRSTKLEDSAMYFCASSGDRANGYTFGSGTRLTVV.

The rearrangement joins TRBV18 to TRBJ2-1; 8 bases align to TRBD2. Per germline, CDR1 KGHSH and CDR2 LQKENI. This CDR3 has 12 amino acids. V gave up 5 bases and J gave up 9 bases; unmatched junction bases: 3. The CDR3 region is CASSTAGVEQFF. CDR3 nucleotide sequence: TGTGCCAGCTCAACAGCGGGGGTTGAGCAGTTCTTC.

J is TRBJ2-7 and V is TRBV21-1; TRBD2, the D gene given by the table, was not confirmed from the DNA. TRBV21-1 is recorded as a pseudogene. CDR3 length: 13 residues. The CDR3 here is CASSKASCYEQYF. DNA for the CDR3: TGTGCCAGCAGCAAAGCATCCTGCTACGAGCAGTACTTC.

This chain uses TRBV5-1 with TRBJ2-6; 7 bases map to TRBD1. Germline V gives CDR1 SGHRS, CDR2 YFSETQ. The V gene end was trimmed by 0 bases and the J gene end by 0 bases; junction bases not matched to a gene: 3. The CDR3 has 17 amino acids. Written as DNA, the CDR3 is TGCGCCAGCAGCTTGGACAGGGGTGGCTCTGGGGCCAACGTCCTGACTTTC. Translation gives CASSLDRGGSGANVLTF.

In DNA form, the CDR3 reads TGTGCCAGTACATGGGTAGCGGGAGCAGGGAATGAGCAGTTCTTC. Encoded protein: CASTWVAGAGNEQFF. This chain connects TRBV19 to TRBJ2-1, with 9 positions matching TRBD2. The CDR3 spans 15 residues. Trimming cost V 7 bases and J 7 bases; bases outside gene matches: 11. Germline V gene data show CDR1 as LNHDA and CDR2 as SQIVND (reference sequence).

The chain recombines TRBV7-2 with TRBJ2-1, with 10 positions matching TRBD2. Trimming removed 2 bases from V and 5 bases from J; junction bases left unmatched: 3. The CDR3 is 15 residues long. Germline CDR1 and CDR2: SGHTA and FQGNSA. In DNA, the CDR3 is TGTGCCAGCAGCTTAAGGACTAGCGGAAACAATGAGCAGTTCTTC. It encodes CASSLRTSGNNEQFF.

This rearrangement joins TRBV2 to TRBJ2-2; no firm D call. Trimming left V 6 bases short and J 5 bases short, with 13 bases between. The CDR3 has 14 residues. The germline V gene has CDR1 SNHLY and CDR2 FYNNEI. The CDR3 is CASRYNRNTGELFF. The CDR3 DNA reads TGTGCCAGCAGATATAACAGAAATACCGGGGAGCTGTTTTTT.

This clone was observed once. CDR3 in DNA: TGCGCCAGCAGCTTGACCGAGGTTAGCAACGAGCAGTACTTC. It is translated as CASSLTEVSNEQYF. J is TRBJ2-7 and V is TRBV5-1; D remains unclear. This CDR3 is 14 amino acids long. Trimming pared 1 base from V and 5 bases from J, leaving 13 bases between. Germline CDR1 is SGHRS and CDR2 is YFSETQ.

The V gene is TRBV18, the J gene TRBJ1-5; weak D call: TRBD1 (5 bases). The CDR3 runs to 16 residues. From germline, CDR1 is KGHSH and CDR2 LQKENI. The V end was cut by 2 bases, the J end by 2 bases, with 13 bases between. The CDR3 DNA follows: TGTGCCAGCTCACCATCTAGCTCCAGGGGCAATCAGCCCCAGCATTTT. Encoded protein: CASSPSSSRGNQPQHF.

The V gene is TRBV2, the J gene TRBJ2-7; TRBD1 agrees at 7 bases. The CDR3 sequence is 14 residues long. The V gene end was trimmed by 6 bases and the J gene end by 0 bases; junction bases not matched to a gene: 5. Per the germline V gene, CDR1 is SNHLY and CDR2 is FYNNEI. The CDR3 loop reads CASSETGSSYEQYF. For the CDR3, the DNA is TGTGCCAGCAGCGAGACAGGGAGCTCCTACGAGCAGTACTTC.

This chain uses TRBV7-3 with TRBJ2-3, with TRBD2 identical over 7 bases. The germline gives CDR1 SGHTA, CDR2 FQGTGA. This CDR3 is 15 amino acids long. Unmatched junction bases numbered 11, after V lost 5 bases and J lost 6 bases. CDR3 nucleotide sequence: TGTGCCAGCAGCCCATCGCGGACTAGTGGGGATACGCAGTATTTT. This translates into CASSPSRTSGDTQYF.

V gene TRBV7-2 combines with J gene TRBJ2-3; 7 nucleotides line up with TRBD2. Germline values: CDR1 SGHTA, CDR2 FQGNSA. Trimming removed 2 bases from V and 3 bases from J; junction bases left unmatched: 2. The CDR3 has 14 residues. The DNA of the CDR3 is TGTGCCAGCAGCTTAAGAGCGGGGACAGATACGCAGTATTTT. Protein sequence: CASSLRAGTDTQYF.

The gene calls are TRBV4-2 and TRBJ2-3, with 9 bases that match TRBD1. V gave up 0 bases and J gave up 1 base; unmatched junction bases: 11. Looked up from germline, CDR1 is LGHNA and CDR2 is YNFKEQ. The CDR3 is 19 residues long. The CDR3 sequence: CASSQDPDSGQGRTDTQYF. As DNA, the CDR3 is TGTGCCAGCAGCCAAGATCCGGATTCGGGACAGGGACGCACAGATACGCAGTATTTT.

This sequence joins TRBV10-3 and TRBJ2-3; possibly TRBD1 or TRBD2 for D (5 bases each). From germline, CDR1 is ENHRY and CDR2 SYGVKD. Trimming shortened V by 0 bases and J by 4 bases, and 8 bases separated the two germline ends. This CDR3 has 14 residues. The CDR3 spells CAISESTGPDTQYF. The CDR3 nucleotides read TGTGCCATCAGTGAGTCGACGGGGCCAGATACGCAGTATTTT.

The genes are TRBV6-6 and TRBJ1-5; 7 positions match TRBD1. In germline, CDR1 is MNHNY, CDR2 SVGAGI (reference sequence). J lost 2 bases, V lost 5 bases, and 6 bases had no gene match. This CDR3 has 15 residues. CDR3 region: CASSLLRGGNQPQHF. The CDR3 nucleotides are TGTGCCAGCAGTCTACTCAGGGGGGGCAATCAGCCCCAGCATTTT.

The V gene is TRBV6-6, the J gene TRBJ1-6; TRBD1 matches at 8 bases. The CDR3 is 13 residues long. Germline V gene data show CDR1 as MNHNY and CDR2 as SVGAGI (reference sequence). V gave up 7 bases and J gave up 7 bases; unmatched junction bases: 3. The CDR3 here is CASTQGVNSPLHF. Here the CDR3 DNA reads TGTGCCAGCACACAGGGGGTAAATTCACCCCTCCACTTT.

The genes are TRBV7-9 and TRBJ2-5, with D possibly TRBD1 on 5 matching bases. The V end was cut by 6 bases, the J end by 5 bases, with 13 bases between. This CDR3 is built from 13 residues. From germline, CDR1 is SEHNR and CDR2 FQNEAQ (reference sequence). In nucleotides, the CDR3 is TGTGCCAGCAGACCTGCAGGGAAGGAGACCCAGTACTTC. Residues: CASRPAGKETQYF.

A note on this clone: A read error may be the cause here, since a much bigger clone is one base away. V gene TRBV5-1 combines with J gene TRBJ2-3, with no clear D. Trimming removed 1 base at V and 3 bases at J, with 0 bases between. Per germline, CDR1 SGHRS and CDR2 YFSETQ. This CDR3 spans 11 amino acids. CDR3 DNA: TGCGCCAGCAGCTTGACAGATACGCAGTATTTT. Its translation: CASSLTDTQYF. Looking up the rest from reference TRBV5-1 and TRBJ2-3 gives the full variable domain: KAGVTQTPRYLIKTRGQQVTLSCSPISGHRSVSWYQQTPGQGLQFLFEYFSETQRNKGNFPGRFSGRQFSNSRSEMNVSTLELGDSALYLCASSLTDTQYFGPGTRLTVL.

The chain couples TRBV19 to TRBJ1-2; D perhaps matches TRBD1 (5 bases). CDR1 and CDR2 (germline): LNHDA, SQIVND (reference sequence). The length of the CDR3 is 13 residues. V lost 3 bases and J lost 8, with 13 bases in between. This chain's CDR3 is CASSIATTAGYTF. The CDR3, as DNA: TGTGCCAGTAGTATTGCTACGACAGCCGGCTACACCTTC.